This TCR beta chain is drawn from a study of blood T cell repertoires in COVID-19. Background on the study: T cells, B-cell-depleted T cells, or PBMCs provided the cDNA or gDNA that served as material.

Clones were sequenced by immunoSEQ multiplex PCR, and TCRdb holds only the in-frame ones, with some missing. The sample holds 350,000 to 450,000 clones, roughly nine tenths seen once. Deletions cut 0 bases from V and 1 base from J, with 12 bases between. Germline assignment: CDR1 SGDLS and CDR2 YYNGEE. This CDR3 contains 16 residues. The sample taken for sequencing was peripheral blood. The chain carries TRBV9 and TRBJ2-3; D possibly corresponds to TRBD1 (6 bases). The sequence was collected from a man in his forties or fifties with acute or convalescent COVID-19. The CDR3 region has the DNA TGTGCCAGCAGCGTAGCAGGGGCGGTGGGCACAGATACGCAGTATTTT. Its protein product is CASSVAGAVGTDTQYF.